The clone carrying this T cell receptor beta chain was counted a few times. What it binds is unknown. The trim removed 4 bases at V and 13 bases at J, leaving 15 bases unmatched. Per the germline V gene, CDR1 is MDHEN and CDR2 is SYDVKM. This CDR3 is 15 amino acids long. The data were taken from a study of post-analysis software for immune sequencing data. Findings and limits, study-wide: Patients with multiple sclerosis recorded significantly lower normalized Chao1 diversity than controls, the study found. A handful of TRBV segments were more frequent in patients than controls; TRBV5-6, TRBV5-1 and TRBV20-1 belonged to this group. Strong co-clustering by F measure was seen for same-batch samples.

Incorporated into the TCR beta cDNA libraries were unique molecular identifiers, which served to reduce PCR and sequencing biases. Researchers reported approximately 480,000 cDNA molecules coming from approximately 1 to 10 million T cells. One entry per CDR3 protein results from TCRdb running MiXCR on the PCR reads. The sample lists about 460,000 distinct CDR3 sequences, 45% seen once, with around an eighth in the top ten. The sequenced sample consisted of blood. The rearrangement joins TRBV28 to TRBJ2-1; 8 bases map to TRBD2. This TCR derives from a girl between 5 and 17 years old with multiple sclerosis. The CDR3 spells CASSSRNPTGTRQFF. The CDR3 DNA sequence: TGTGCCAGCAGTTCACGAAACCCAACCGGGACTAGACAGTTCTTC.